This T cell receptor (beta chain) emerged from a study of T cell clusters in autoimmune cytopenias (dated 2019 in TCRdb). Study-wide context: The median TRB sequencing depth was 50,000 to 60,000 reads per sample, and the median number of distinct TRB clonotypes was approximately 2,000 per sample. Alongside healthy, CLL and autoimmune hepatitis controls, autoimmune cytopenia patients had their peripheral blood TRB and IGH repertoires sequenced at active disease and again during treatment follow-up. The study was designed to test whether a disease-specific immune repertoire signature usable as a blood-based biomarker is carried by autoimmune cytopenia patients.

This clonotype is medium-sized (0.01 to 0.1%) by its frequency; no count is available. What antigen it recognizes has not been identified. TRB amplification used 200 to 300 ng of peripheral blood genomic DNA, tens of thousands of genome equivalents, per sample. The germline V gene (reference sequence) specifies SGHAT as CDR1 and FQDESV as CDR2. Counted from cysteine to phenylalanine, this CDR3 has 16 amino acids. DNA is not recorded here. Points the paper makes about the study in general: The T cell clusters were defined only in silico, and the functional role of the clusters still needed to be validated experimentally. Around 3-fold more exclusive TRB clusters were observed in healthy donors than in active autoimmune hepatitis patients, consistent with an autoimmunity-wide signature. GLIPH suggested that primary autoimmune cytopenia patients lacked physiological T cell clusters: 45 to 55 clusters were exclusive to healthy donors versus 15 to 20 exclusive to patients. TRB repertoire shifts, with less even repertoires observed in secondary cytopenia and CLL, were mostly attributed to lymphoma bias rather than autoimmunity. In the comparison of secondary cytopenia with CLL, no cluster-lack signature showed up, apparently because the dominant lymphoma-associated repertoire masked the signature.

To amplify TRB rearrangements, a touch-down multiplex PCR protocol was run with the TRB-A and TRB-B primer pools combined in a single tube. Illumina adapters and sample indices were attached to the amplicons through two consecutive PCR reactions using Phusion HS II polymerase. The amplicons were gel-purified using the NucleoSpin Gel and PCR Clean-up kit, after which quantification was performed by Qubit and quality was checked on an Agilent 2100 Bioanalyzer. Sequencing of the libraries was done on an Illumina MiSeq with paired-end, single-indexed, 600-cycle runs. The published analysis was carried out like this. MiXCR version 2.1.12 with the default MiXCR reference library was used to align and assemble TRB reads. A clone was defined by each unique CDR3 nucleotide sequence, and analysis was restricted to productive sequences with at least two reads. To assess repertoire diversity, an R script computed alpha-parameterized diversity profiles (alpha 0 to 5), which included the Shannon (alpha 1) and Simpson (alpha 2) indices. The tcR package was used to compute combinatorial TRB VJ usage, and cohorts were compared on this usage by principal component analysis with ade4. Using GLIPH, TCRbeta CDR3s were clustered on pairs of cohorts matched for age and read depth, and a Wilcoxon test was used to compare cluster frequencies. TCRdb reprocessed the reads into one record per CDR3 protein sequence, lacking DNA. V and J calls and clone size were set by TCRdb, not the authors. The sample table records thousands of distinct CDR3 sequences. About 15% of the sample is in the top ten clones.

The clonotype originates from a human donor with an autoimmune cytopenia or autoimmune hepatitis (not recorded which). Sequenced sample: peripheral blood. The chain is made from TRBV11-1 and TRBJ2-5. The CDR3 has the sequence CASSAWSIGNQETQYF.